This T cell receptor (beta chain) was obtained from a study of response to subunit inactivated influenza vaccine. There are 12 residues in the CDR3. The germline V and J ends were trimmed by 5 bases and 7 bases, with 12 bases remaining between them. Germline CDR1 and CDR2: SGHVS and FQNEAQ. This clonotype has more than one count but fewer than ten. TCRdb processed the RT-PCR reads anew with MiXCR; each CDR3 protein has one entry. The sample records more than 600,000 distinct CDR3 sequences, approximately 17% being singletons. V and J are TRBV7-8 and TRBJ2-7; D unclear. The starting material was PBMCs from blood, obtained 4 to 6 days after vaccination. This TCR came from a man aged 50 to 59 who received an inactivated influenza vaccine. The CDR3 loop is CASSRWVGEQYF. The CDR3 region has the DNA TGTGCCAGCAGCCGCTGGGTTGGGGAGCAGTACTTC.